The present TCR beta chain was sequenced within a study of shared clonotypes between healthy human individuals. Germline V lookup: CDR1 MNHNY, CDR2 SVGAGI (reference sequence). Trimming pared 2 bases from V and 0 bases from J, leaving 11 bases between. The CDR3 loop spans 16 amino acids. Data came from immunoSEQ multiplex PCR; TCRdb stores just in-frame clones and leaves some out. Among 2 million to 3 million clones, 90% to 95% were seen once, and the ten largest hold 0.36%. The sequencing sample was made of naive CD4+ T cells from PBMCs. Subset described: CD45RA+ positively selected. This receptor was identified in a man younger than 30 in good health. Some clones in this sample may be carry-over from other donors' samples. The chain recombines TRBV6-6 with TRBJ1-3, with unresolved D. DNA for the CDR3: TGTGCCAGCAGTTACGCGCAGACCTCCTCTGGAAACACCATATATTTT. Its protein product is CASSYAQTSSGNTIYF.